This T cell receptor beta chain was identified during a study of T-cell reconstitution after alpha-beta-depleted transplantation in children. This clonotype was seen only a few times. The CDR3 covers 14 residues. V was shortened by 8 bases and J by 0 bases, with 14 bases between the two germline ends. Germline V CDR1 and CDR2: SQVTM, ANQGSEA. As it was prepared, the TCRbeta library received unique molecular identifiers. TCRdb re-analysed the PCR reads in MiXCR, keeping a single row per CDR3 protein. The sample lists fewer than 550,000 distinct CDR3 sequences, more than 9% occurring once. The sequenced sample was PBMCs, obtained before TCRalphabeta/CD19-depleted stem cell transplant. The clonotype comes from a child younger than 10 with inherited bone marrow failure, due to receive a stem cell transplant. V is TRBV29-1 and J is TRBJ2-1; D is unresolved. For the CDR3, the DNA is TGCAGCCAAGTGAAAGCCCGCTCCTACAATGAGCAGTTCTTC. It yields the protein CSQVKARSYNEQFF.